Below, one T cell receptor beta chain is given with its context. TCRdb ran MiXCR on the RT-PCR reads and lists one entry per CDR3 protein. Of roughly 570,000 distinct CDR3 sequences detected, roughly 13% appear once; the ten largest clones hold around 14%. The data originate from a study of response to subunit inactivated influenza vaccine. Trimming removed 2 bases at V and 2 bases at J, with 10 bases between. The germline V gene has CDR1 GTSNPN and CDR2 SVGIG (reference sequence). This CDR3 has 14 residues. This sequence was found in a man aged 50-59 years who received an inactivated influenza vaccine. This chain joins TRBV30 and TRBJ1-5; D is perhaps TRBD1 (6 bases). The sample was PBMCs from blood, taken 45 days after vaccination. Here the CDR3 reads CAWSRGAGNQPQHF. The CDR3 DNA reads as TGTGCCTGGAGTAGGGGGGCAGGCAATCAGCCCCAGCATTTT. Filled out from reference TRBV30 and TRBJ1-5, the complete variable domain reads SQTIHQWPATLVQPVGSPLSLECTVEGTSNPNLYWYRQAAGRGLQLLFYSVGIGQISSEVPQNLSASRPQDRQFILSSKKLLLSDSGFYLCAWSRGAGNQPQHFGDGTRLSIL.